Each of the 32 T cell receptor beta chains below was sequenced from the same sample in a study of post-analysis software for immune sequencing data. Study-level results: Elevated frequency relative to controls characterized 4 or 5 TRBV segments in patients, TRBV5-6, TRBV5-1 and TRBV20-1 among them.

Their antigen targets remain unknown. Researchers reported that TCR beta cDNA libraries carried unique molecular identifiers. TCRdb used MiXCR to reprocess the PCR reads, holding one entry per CDR3 protein. The sample contains roughly 540,000 distinct CDR3 sequences, roughly 34% of which appear only once. Sequenced sample: blood. These receptors came from a girl aged 2-17 years with multiple sclerosis.

This chain uses TRBV7-2 with TRBJ2-1, with D uncertain. This CDR3 has 15 amino acids. V was trimmed by 3 bases and J by 7 bases, leaving 16 bases between them. CDR1 and CDR2 (germline): SGHTA, FQGNSA. CDR3 bases: TGTGCCAGCAGCTTCCTCGGGCCTTATGGGAATGAGCAGTTCTTC. The encoded protein is CASSFLGPYGNEQFF.

The sample holds a few counts of this clonotype. The CDR3 region is CASSHISLEQYF. CDR3 coding DNA: TGTGCCAGCAGCCACATCAGCCTCGAGCAGTACTTC. The V call is TRBV3-1, the J call TRBJ2-5; no clear D gene. With the DNA end fitting TRBJ2-7 better, the J assignment may be wrong. This CDR3 spans 12 amino acids. CDR1 is LGHDT and CDR2 is YNNKEL in the germline V gene (reference sequence).

The rearrangement uses TRBV12-3 or TRBV12-4 and TRBJ2-3, with 8 bases matching TRBD1. V gave up 7 bases and J gave up 5 bases; unmatched junction bases: 5. CDR3 length equals 13 residues. CDR3 loop: CASNPRGRDTQYF. The CDR3 DNA reads as TGTGCCAGCAATCCCAGGGGGCGAGATACGCAGTATTTT.

There are a few counts of this clonotype. This sequence joins TRBV11-1 and TRBJ1-1; no definite D call. CDR1 and CDR2 (germline): SGHAT, FQDESV (reference sequence). This CDR3 has 13 residues. Trimming left V 5 bases short and J 4 bases short, with 11 bases between. The CDR3 sequence is CASSPRSSTEAFF. The CDR3 DNA sequence: TGTGCCAGCAGCCCAAGGTCGAGCACTGAAGCTTTCTTT.

This clonotype was observed a single time. The rearrangement joins TRBV5-1 to TRBJ1-1; possibly TRBD1 for D (5 bases). Germline lookup yields CDR1 SGHRS and CDR2 YFSETQ. Trimming stripped 1 base from V and 0 bases from J, with 10 bases between. This CDR3 comprises 15 residues. The CDR3 protein is CASSLWGRMNTEAFF. The CDR3 region has the DNA TGCGCCAGCAGCTTGTGGGGACGGATGAACACTGAAGCTTTCTTT.

The chain uses TRBV12-3 or TRBV12-4 and TRBJ2-6; D remains ambiguous. The V end was cut by 3 bases, the J end by 0 bases, with 9 bases between. The CDR3 covers 16 residues. CDR3 sequence reads: CASSFRLGSGANVLTF. The DNA for the CDR3 is TGTGCCAGCAGTTTCCGGCTTGGCTCTGGGGCCAACGTCCTGACTTTC.

The J gene is TRBJ1-2, the V gene TRBV29-1, with 7 bases identical to TRBD1. The CDR3 extends over 11 amino acids. J was trimmed by 8 bases and V by 4 bases; bases with no gene match: 4. Germline V gene lookup returns CDR1 SQVTM and CDR2 ANQGSEA. CDR3 residues: CSVAGGSGYTF. The DNA of the CDR3 is TGCAGCGTTGCAGGGGGGAGCGGCTACACCTTC.

The chain has TRBV7-9 and TRBJ2-1; TRBD1 is a possible D gene (5 bases). Germline CDR1 and CDR2: SEHNR and FQNEAQ (reference sequence). The CDR3 loop spans 15 amino acids. Trimming took 5 bases from V and 7 from J, leaving 18 bases between them. CDR3 nucleotides: TGTGCCAGCAGCCGCGGTATTGGACCAGGGAATGAGCAGTTCTTC. It codes for CASSRGIGPGNEQFF.

This chain joins TRBV12-3 or TRBV12-4 and TRBJ2-1; 9 bases agree with TRBD1. V dropped 6 bases and J dropped 3; count of bases not matched to a gene: 6. The CDR3 is 15 amino acids. CDR3 nucleotide sequence: TGTGCCAGCAGGGGAAGGACAGGGGTCTACAATGAGCAGTTCTTC. This sequence encodes CASRGRTGVYNEQFF.

Remarks on this clonotype: The junction departs from germline at one end; a sequencing error may be responsible. This chain links TRBV7-8 with TRBJ2-2; 8 bases align to TRBD2. This CDR3 is built from 17 residues. Germline assignment: CDR1 SGHVS and CDR2 FQNEAQ. CDR3 sequence (DNA): TGTGTCAGCAGCCCACACCGACTAGCGATGAACACCGGGGAGCTGTTTTTT. Amino acids: CVSSPHRLAMNTGELFF.

This chain joins TRBV10-3 and TRBJ2-5, with TRBD1 matching over 8 bases. This CDR3 region has 14 residues. Germline-derived CDR1 and CDR2 are ENHRY and SYGVKD. After removal of 3 bases from V and 1 base from J, the junction contained 1 base not matched to a gene. The DNA for the CDR3 is TGTGCCATCAGTGACGGACAGGGCCAAGAGACCCAGTACTTC. It encodes CAISDGQGQETQYF.

This clonotype was seen a handful of times. The rearrangement links TRBV29-1 to TRBJ1-2, with a tentative D call TRBD1 (6 bases). Trimming cost V 1 base and J 8 bases, with 17 bases left between them. The germline gives CDR1 SQVTM, CDR2 ANQGSEA. The CDR3 loop spans 14 amino acids. CDR3 loop: CSVEGGLRALGYTF. DNA for the CDR3: TGCAGCGTTGAAGGGGGGCTCCGGGCCCTCGGCTACACCTTC.

The V gene is TRBV6-5, the J gene TRBJ1-1; no firm D call. Germline V lookup: CDR1 MNHEY, CDR2 SVGAGI. There are 13 residues in the CDR3. V gave up 6 bases and J gave up 3 bases, with 11 bases separating them. CDR3 coding DNA: TGTGCCAGCAGGACCGACTTCCACACTGAAGCTTTCTTT. Its protein is CASRTDFHTEAFF.

This clonotype was detected only a few times. This chain uses TRBV20-1 with TRBJ2-5, with D perhaps matching TRBD2 (5 bases). The germline V gene encodes CDR1 DFQATT and CDR2 SNEGSKA (reference sequence). The CDR3 has 12 amino acids. Trimming took 7 bases from V and 1 from J, leaving 10 bases between them. The chain's CDR3 is CSGRVGQETQYF. In DNA form, the CDR3 reads TGCAGTGGGCGGGTAGGCCAAGAGACCCAGTACTTC.

This clonotype showed up just a few times. V usage is TRBV11-2 and J usage is TRBJ1-2; 7 bases align to TRBD1. The J segment lost 8 bases and the V segment lost 6 bases, leaving 9 bases of the junction unmatched. This CDR3 has 13 residues. Germline loops: CDR1 SGHAT, CDR2 FQNNGV. The CDR3 here is CASRTVTGRGYTF. The CDR3 coding sequence is TGTGCCAGCAGGACTGTGACAGGGAGAGGCTACACCTTC.

This chain connects TRBV19 to TRBJ2-5, with a possible D match to TRBD2 (5 bases). CDR3 length equals 17 residues. Germline CDR1 is LNHDA and CDR2 is SQIVND (reference sequence). Trimming took 8 bases from V and 2 from J, leaving 24 bases between them. The CDR3 nucleotides are TGTGCCAGTTCGATTGGCTGGGCAGGCAGGAGGCAAGAGACCCAGTACTTC. Amino acids: CASSIGWAGRRQETQYF.

With respect to this clonotype: Since a much larger clone is just one base distant, this may be a read error. This chain uses TRBV6-5 with TRBJ2-7; 8 bases align to TRBD2. This CDR3 contains 15 residues. The germline V gene encodes CDR1 MNHEY and CDR2 SVGAGI. CDR3 in DNA: TGTGCCAGCAGTTACAGCGAACTAGCGGTCATGAGACAGGACTTC. This gives the protein CASSYSELAVMRQDF.

The chain couples TRBV6-6 to TRBJ1-2, with D uncertain. Germline assignment: CDR1 MNHNY and CDR2 SVGAGI (reference sequence). V lost 6 bases to trimming and J lost 6 bases, with 11 bases between them. This CDR3 is built from 12 residues. CDR3 loop: CASSPGSHGYTF. The CDR3 nucleotides are TGTGCCAGCAGCCCCGGATCCCATGGCTACACCTTC.

This clonotype has just a few counts. CDR3 residues: CASSFLAEETQYF. For the CDR3, the DNA is TGTGCCAGCAGCTTCTTAGCGGAAGAGACCCAGTACTTC. This rearrangement joins TRBV7-3 to TRBJ2-5; D might be TRBD2 (6 bases). CDR3 length: 13 amino acids. Germline CDR1 and CDR2: SGHTA and FQGTGA. V gave up 3 bases and J gave up 3 bases, with 8 bases separating them.

The rearrangement joins TRBV7-8 to TRBJ1-3, with D unresolved. This CDR3 is 14 amino acids long. Trimming took off 5 bases at V and 0 bases at J, with 8 bases between the two ends. The germline gives CDR1 SGHVS, CDR2 FQNEAQ. CDR3 nucleotides: TGTGCCAGCAGCCCAGCCACCTCTGGAAACACCATATATTTT. Its translation: CASSPATSGNTIYF.

The chain employs TRBV29-1 and TRBJ2-4; 9 bases are a match to TRBD1. This CDR3 comprises 15 residues. Germline-derived CDR1 and CDR2 are SQVTM and ANQGSEA. J lost 2 bases, V lost 7 bases, and 9 bases had no gene match. CDR3 in amino acids: CSAETGGFSKNIQYF. The CDR3 nucleotides read TGCAGCGCCGAAACAGGGGGCTTTTCCAAAAACATTCAGTACTTC.

There are a few counts of this clonotype. The J gene is TRBJ2-3, the V gene TRBV7-3, with D possibly matching TRBD2 (6 bases). Germline CDR1 SGHTA, CDR2 FQGTGA. CDR3 length equals 15 residues. The V end lost 2 bases, the J end lost 1 base, and 10 bases lay between the germline ends. CDR3: CASSLAGSGTDTQYF. CDR3 coding DNA: TGTGCCAGCAGCTTAGCGGGGTCGGGCACAGATACGCAGTATTTT.

This clonotype came up a few times. This chain connects TRBV4-1 to TRBJ2-5; D remains unclear. CDR3 length: 14 residues. Per the germline V gene, CDR1 is MGHRA and CDR2 is YSYEKL. V gave up 4 bases and J gave up 0 bases, with 9 bases separating them. The CDR3: CASSPPGYQETQYF. CDR3 sequence (DNA): TGCGCCAGCAGCCCCCCGGGCTACCAAGAGACCCAGTACTTC.

The chain joins TRBV5-1 to TRBJ2-7; TRBD2 matches 15 bases. V shed 4 bases and J 1 base; nucleotides not matched to a gene: 15. CDR1 and CDR2 (germline): SGHRS, YFSETQ. This CDR3 is built from 20 residues. CDR3 region: CASSRVAGLAGGMLSYEQYF. The CDR3 DNA reads as TGCGCCAGCAGCCGGGTCGCCGGACTAGCGGGGGGGATGCTTTCCTACGAGCAGTACTTC.

This clonotype was observed a handful of times. The chain is built from TRBV4-1 and TRBJ2-3, with a possible D match to TRBD2 (6 bases). Per germline, CDR1 MGHRA and CDR2 YSYEKL. The V and J ends lost 0 bases and 5 bases respectively, with 12 bases between them. This CDR3 contains 15 residues. CDR3 loop: CASSQDPDGGDTQYF. In DNA, the CDR3 is TGCGCCAGCAGCCAAGATCCTGACGGGGGAGATACGCAGTATTTT.

The V and J genes are TRBV14 and TRBJ2-1; TRBD1 aligns across 7 bases. Germline V gives CDR1 SGHDN, CDR2 FVKESK. The CDR3 loop spans 13 amino acids. After removal of 4 bases from V and 6 bases from J, the junction contained 3 bases not matched to a gene. CDR3 bases: TGTGCCAGCAGCCCACAGGGGTGCAATGAGCAGTTCTTC. It specifies CASSPQGCNEQFF.

The chain joins TRBV25-1 to TRBJ1-4, with D unclear. Germline CDR1 and CDR2: MGHDK and SYGVNS. This CDR3 has 16 amino acids. V was pared by 6 bases and J by 2 bases, with 16 bases between. Written as DNA, the CDR3 is TGTGCCAGCAGATGGTTGGACCGCCTCACTAATGAAAAACTGTTTTTT. It specifies CASRWLDRLTNEKLFF. Full variable domain (missing parts from reference TRBV25-1 and TRBJ1-4): EADIYQTPRYLVIGTGKKITLECSQTMGHDKMYWYQQDPGMELHLIHYSYGVNSTEKGDLSSESTVSRIRTEHFPLTLESARPSHTSQYLCASRWLDRLTNEKLFFGSGTQLSVL.

This clonotype has a handful of counts. CDR3 DNA: TGCAGCGTTGAAGGGGCAAGGGACAGAAACTCCTACGAGCAGTACTTC. It codes for CSVEGARDRNSYEQYF. The V gene is TRBV29-1, the J gene TRBJ2-7, with 7 bases matching TRBD1. The germline V gene encodes CDR1 SQVTM and CDR2 ANQGSEA. V was pared by 1 base and J by 0 bases, with 9 bases of the junction left unmatched. The CDR3 covers 16 residues.

The J gene is TRBJ2-7, the V gene TRBV6-2 or TRBV6-3; D is perhaps TRBD1 or TRBD2 (5 bases each). The CDR3 has 12 residues. V lost 5 bases and J lost 5, with 10 bases in between. Germline V CDR1 and CDR2: MNHEY, SVGEGT. The CDR3 DNA is TGTGCCAGCAGTCAACGGGGCCACGAGCAGTACTTC. It encodes CASSQRGHEQYF.

The V and J genes are TRBV20-1 and TRBJ1-2; D perhaps matches TRBD1 (5 bases). V dropped 1 base and J dropped 4 bases, with 13 bases sitting between them. CDR1 and CDR2 (germline): DFQATT, SNEGSKA (reference sequence). The CDR3 has 14 residues. Written as DNA, the CDR3 is TGCAGTGCTAGAGGGGGGACGGAGAGCTATGGCTACACCTTC. Translated: CSARGGTESYGYTF.

This clonotype was picked up a small number of times. V usage is TRBV20-1 and J usage is TRBJ1-2; 10 nucleotides match TRBD1. CDR3 size: 15 residues. Germline CDR1 DFQATT, CDR2 SNEGSKA (reference sequence). With 0 bases clipped from V and 8 bases from J, the junction kept 9 bases outside the gene matches. In DNA, the CDR3 is TGCAGTGCTAGAGAAGAGGACAGGGGGTTTCAGGGCTACACCTTC. This translates into CSAREEDRGFQGYTF.

This clonotype has a handful of counts. In DNA, the CDR3 is TGCAGTGCTCTAGCCGGGACTAGCGTGACAGATACGCAGTATTTT. Its translation is CSALAGTSVTDTQYF. The J gene is TRBJ2-3, the V gene TRBV20-1; TRBD2 aligns across 10 bases. This CDR3 region has 15 residues. CDR1 is DFQATT and CDR2 is SNEGSKA in the germline V gene (reference sequence). Trimming at V came to 5 bases and at J to 3 bases, leaving 8 bases not matched to a gene.